Presented here are 5 T cell receptor beta chains from one specimen sequenced in a study of beta chain features in type 1 diabetes (dated by TCRdb to between 2017 and 2018). Points the paper makes about the study in general: A moderate but significant shortening of TCRB CDR3 length was observed in type 1 diabetes patients in all four CD4+ subsets.

Preparation of the library involved the immunoSEQ multiplex PCR assay. The High Capacity cDNA Reverse Transcription Kit was used to reverse transcribe all of the isolated RNA, meaning that expressed TCRB transcripts were what got sequenced. The table comes from immuneACCESS by way of TCRdb, which keeps in-frame sequences with V and J called. Part of the clones is missing from these tables; in studies checked, under half for an unresolved V gene and the rest for unknown reasons. The sample table records over 150,000 clones; about 7.8% of these occur just once. Together, the top ten hold about 1% of the sample. For these TCRs, the target antigens are not known. Sequenced material: central memory CD4+ T cells from blood. The receptors stem from a woman between 40 and 50 years old with type 1 diabetes.

The table lists this clone with a few counts. The gene calls are TRBV30 and TRBJ2-5, with TRBD2 identical over 7 bases. V lost 5 bases to trimming and J lost 5 bases; unmatched junction nucleotides: 2. Per the germline V gene, CDR1 is GTSNPN and CDR2 is SVGIG (reference sequence). This CDR3 is built from 11 residues. CDR3 bases: TGTGCCTGGGATAGCGGGGAGACCCAGTACTTC. It is translated as CAWDSGETQYF.

The chain employs TRBV6-1 and TRBJ2-1; D is perhaps TRBD1 (5 bases). The CDR3 runs 13 residues. Per germline, CDR1 MNHNS and CDR2 SASEGT. Deletions cut 7 bases from V and 6 bases from J, with 13 bases between. CDR3 sequence reads: CASNIGHANEQFF. The CDR3 nucleotides read TGTGCCAGCAATATAGGACATGCCAATGAGCAGTTCTTC.

There are a few counts of this clone. This chain joins TRBV4-2 and TRBJ2-3; TRBD2 matches 9 bases. From germline, CDR1 is LGHNA and CDR2 YNFKEQ. J gave up 2 bases and V 1 base, and 13 bases lay outside the gene matches. The CDR3 runs to 19 residues. CDR3: CASSQGKAGGAGPTDTQYF. CDR3 DNA: TGTGCCAGCAGCCAAGGGAAAGCGGGGGGCGCCGGGCCCACAGATACGCAGTATTTT.

The chain has TRBV6-1 and TRBJ1-5; D gene unclear. There are 15 residues in the CDR3. The V end was cut by 5 bases, the J end by 7 bases, with 18 bases between. The germline gives CDR1 MNHNS, CDR2 SASEGT. The CDR3 region has the DNA TGTGCCAGCAGTCCCTCCGGGGAGGGAGAACAGCCCCAGCATTTT. Encoded protein: CASSPSGEGEQPQHF.

The genes are TRBV28 and TRBJ2-6, with unresolved D. The germline gives CDR1 MDHEN, CDR2 SYDVKM. The CDR3 totals 16 residues. V was shortened by 9 bases and J by 2 bases, with 17 bases between the two germline ends. CDR3 bases: TGTGCCAGTTACCCAAACTTTCTGACTGGGGCCAACGTCCTGACTTTC. Translation: CASYPNFLTGANVLTF. The variable domain in full, completed from reference TRBV28 and TRBJ2-6, reads DVKVTQSSRYLVKRTGEKVFLECVQDMDHENMFWYRQDPGLGLRLIYFSYDVKMKEKGDIPEGYSVSREKKERFSLILESASTNQTSMYLCASYPNFLTGANVLTFGAGSRLTVL.